The 30 T cell receptor beta chains below were found in one sample sequenced in a study of regulatory T cells in long-lasting Graves disease. Arm-PCR with iRepertoire HTBI primers amplified the CDR3 regions for these TCR beta libraries. TCRdb independently ran MiXCR on the multiplex PCR reads; one entry per CDR3 protein. The data contain about 470,000 distinct CDR3 sequences, 14% to 15% of them singletons. Specified time point: newly diagnosed GD, antithyroid drugs for less than 3 months. From RNA extracted from PBMCs, the TCR library was made. The same sample was also used in a study of T cells in Graves' hyperthyroidism and ophthalmopathy.

Sequences were derived from peripheral blood mononuclear cells (PBMCs), sampled at new diagnosis, from a patient treated with antithyroid drugs. These receptors originate from a woman under 40 with Graves disease.

V and J are TRBV3-1 and TRBJ2-5; TRBD2 matches 10 bases. Trimming removed 3 bases from V and 5 bases from J; junction bases left unmatched: 9. Germline assignment: CDR1 LGHDT and CDR2 YNNKEL (reference sequence). The CDR3 contains 16 residues. CDR3 amino acids: CASSQGASGRWETQYF. The CDR3 DNA sequence: TGTGCCAGCAGCCAGGGGGCTAGCGGGAGATGGGAGACCCAGTACTTC.

This clonotype was seen only a few times. This chain uses TRBV6-1 with TRBJ2-7; no clear D. The CDR3 totals 13 residues. Germline V gene sequence: CDR1 MNHNS, CDR2 SASEGT. The V gene lost 7 bases and the J gene lost 3 bases, with 13 bases spanning the gap. The CDR3 protein is CASIGVPLYEQYF. CDR3 sequence (DNA): TGTGCCAGCATTGGCGTCCCCCTCTACGAGCAGTACTTC.

This clonotype came up many times. The chain couples TRBV7-9 to TRBJ2-1; the D gene is possibly TRBD1 (6 bases). The germline gives CDR1 SEHNR, CDR2 FQNEAQ (reference sequence). The CDR3 extends over 14 amino acids. The V end lost 0 bases, the J end lost 8 bases, and 11 bases lay between the germline ends. CDR3 region: CASSLALTGYEQFF. The CDR3 DNA follows: TGTGCCAGCAGCTTAGCGTTAACAGGGTATGAGCAGTTCTTC.

Concerning this clonotype: A far larger clone is just one base off, so this is likely a read error. The chain recombines TRBV11-1 with TRBJ2-5; 7 bases fit TRBD2. With V trimmed by 5 bases and J by 1 base, 13 bases remained unmatched. The CDR3 length is 17 residues. CDR1 and CDR2 (germline): SGHAT, FQDESV (reference sequence). The CDR3 coding sequence is TGTGCCAGCAGCCCCCGGGACTGGGACTATCCCCAAGAGACCCAGTACTTC. It codes for CASSPRDWDYPQETQYF.

This clonotype came up many times. The CDR3 is CASSLAGGTADTQYF. In DNA, the CDR3 is TGCGCCAGCAGCTTAGCGGGAGGAACAGCAGATACGCAGTATTTT. This chain joins TRBV5-1 and TRBJ2-3; 9 positions match TRBD2. The CDR3 consists of 15 residues. After removal of 2 bases from V and 4 bases from J, the junction contained 5 bases not matched to a gene. CDR1 and CDR2 from the germline V gene are SGHRS and YFSETQ.

This clonotype was seen at least ten times. V usage is TRBV12-3 or TRBV12-4 and J usage is TRBJ1-6; D remains ambiguous. Trimming shortened V by 6 bases and J by 6 bases, and 15 bases separated the two germline ends. The CDR3 is 15 residues long. In DNA, the CDR3 is TGTGCCAGCAGCCCGGATTCCTCCGGTAATTCACCCCTCCACTTT. Protein sequence: CASSPDSSGNSPLHF.

This clonotype was observed many times. The chain carries TRBV28 and TRBJ1-5, with D unresolved. Per germline, CDR1 MDHEN and CDR2 SYDVKM. V was shortened by 2 bases and J by 3 bases, with 8 bases between the two germline ends. There are 14 residues in the CDR3. The CDR3 loop is CASSLVADNQPQHF. DNA for the CDR3: TGTGCCAGCAGTTTAGTAGCCGACAATCAGCCCCAGCATTTT.

V and J are TRBV24-1 and TRBJ2-1; 8 nucleotides match TRBD2. The germline CDR1 and CDR2 sequences are KGHDR and SFDVKD. Trimming at V came to 5 bases and at J to 6 bases, leaving 14 bases not matched to a gene. The CDR3 has 17 residues. CDR3 coding DNA: TGTGCCACCAGTGTGGCCGGGAGGGCGCCCTTAGGCAATGAGCAGTTCTTC. It codes for CATSVAGRAPLGNEQFF.

This clonotype has ten or more counts. The CDR3 DNA is TGTGCCACCAGCAGAGGACCGTTTAATGAGCAGTTCTTC. Protein sequence: CATSRGPFNEQFF. The V gene is TRBV15, the J gene TRBJ2-1; D call uncertain. Germline loops: CDR1 LNHNV, CDR2 YYDKDF (reference sequence). Trimming took 1 base from V and 7 from J, leaving 8 bases between them. This CDR3 contains 13 residues. The whole variable domain, filled in from reference TRBV15 and TRBJ2-1, reads DAMVIQNPRYQVTQFGKPVTLSCSQTLNHNVMYWYQQKSSQAPKLLFHYYDKDFNNEADTPDNFQSRRPNTSFCFLDIRSPGLGDTAMYLCATSRGPFNEQFFGPGTRLTVL.

There are a few counts of this clonotype. The chain combines TRBV19 with TRBJ2-7; 9 nucleotides line up with TRBD2. V was pared by 1 base and J by 0 bases, with 1 base of the junction left unmatched. The CDR3 consists of 15 residues. Germline CDR1 and CDR2: LNHDA and SQIVND (reference sequence). CDR3 amino acids: CASSIGSGSSYEQYF. The CDR3 coding sequence is TGTGCCAGTAGTATAGGTAGCGGGAGCTCCTACGAGCAGTACTTC.

The V call is TRBV5-4, the J call TRBJ2-4, with 7 bases fitting TRBD2. The CDR3 consists of 15 residues. The junction had 6 bases not matched to a gene; V was cut back by 0 bases and J by 6 bases. Germline CDR1 reads SGHNT; CDR2 reads YYREEE (reference sequence). This CDR3 is CASSLEASGLNIQYF. The CDR3 DNA follows: TGTGCCAGCAGCTTGGAAGCTAGCGGACTAAACATTCAGTACTTC.

Ten or more counts support this clonotype. The chain carries TRBV27 and TRBJ2-7; TRBD1 matches at 7 bases. The junction had 10 bases not matched to a gene; V was cut back by 5 bases and J by 3 bases. The germline gives CDR1 MNHEY, CDR2 SMNVEV (reference sequence). The CDR3 covers 15 residues. CDR3 DNA: TGTGCCAGCAGTGTATACAGGGGAGAAGGCTACGAGCAGTACTTC. Translating gives CASSVYRGEGYEQYF.

This clonotype was detected only a few times. This chain uses TRBV4-2 with TRBJ1-1; weak D call: TRBD1 (5 bases). Per germline, CDR1 LGHNA and CDR2 YNFKEQ. V was cut by 0 bases and J by 7 bases, with 9 bases left in between. CDR3 length equals 13 residues. CDR3 amino acids: CASSQDPGDEAFF. The CDR3 nucleotides are TGTGCCAGCAGCCAAGATCCGGGGGATGAAGCTTTCTTT.

This clonotype has a handful of counts. This sequence joins TRBV30 and TRBJ2-7; 12 bases fit TRBD2. The CDR3 runs 15 residues. Unmatched junction bases numbered 5, after V lost 4 bases and J lost 1 base. Germline assignment: CDR1 GTSNPN and CDR2 SVGIG (reference sequence). The CDR3 loop is CAWTRTSGASYEQYF. As DNA, the CDR3 is TGTGCCTGGACCCGGACTAGCGGGGCATCCTACGAGCAGTACTTC.

There are a few counts of this clonotype. This sequence joins TRBV7-3 and TRBJ2-7; 12 bases are a match to TRBD2. J gave up 7 bases and V 5 bases, and 9 bases lay outside the gene matches. This CDR3 has 15 amino acids. Germline CDR1 and CDR2: SGHTA and FQGTGA. The CDR3 reads CASSPGLAGFGEQYF. Written as DNA, the CDR3 is TGTGCCAGCAGCCCCGGACTAGCGGGATTTGGTGAGCAGTACTTC. Complete variable domain (other parts from reference TRBV7-3 and TRBJ2-7): GAGVSQTPSNKVTEKGKYVELRCDPISGHTALYWYRQSLGQGPEFLIYFQGTGAADDSGLPNDRFFAVRPEGSVSTLKIQRTERGDSAVYLCASSPGLAGFGEQYFGPGTRLTVT.

As concerns this clonotype: A read error may explain this, as a much larger clone is one base away. The J gene is TRBJ1-1, the V gene TRBV18, with no clear D. This CDR3 has 15 residues. The V gene's germline CDR1 is KGHSH and CDR2 LQKENI. The DNA of the CDR3 is TGTGCCAGCTCACCGTTCGGTCAGATAAACACTGAAGCTCTCTTT. Amino acid sequence: CASSPFGQINTEALF.

This chain connects TRBV15 to TRBJ1-2; 7 bases line up with TRBD1. Looked up from germline, CDR1 is LNHNV and CDR2 is YYDKDF (reference sequence). Losses at the gene ends were 5 bases for V and 8 bases for J; bases not matched to a gene: 11. There are 14 residues in the CDR3. CDR3 nucleotide sequence: TGTGCCACCAGCCGCGGCGACAGGGAGGTCGGCTACACCTTC. The encoded protein is CATSRGDREVGYTF. The complete variable domain, with remaining parts taken from reference TRBV15 and TRBJ1-2, reads DAMVIQNPRYQVTQFGKPVTLSCSQTLNHNVMYWYQQKSSQAPKLLFHYYDKDFNNEADTPDNFQSRRPNTSFCFLDIRSPGLGDTAMYLCATSRGDREVGYTFGSGTRLTVV.

This clonotype was seen more than once but under ten times. One base away lies a much larger clone, so this may be a sequencing read error. CDR3 sequence: CASSFLAYEQYF. The DNA for the CDR3 is TGTGCCAGCAGCTTTCTGGCCTACGAGCAGTACTTC. The chain has TRBV11-2 and TRBJ2-7; D uncertain. Germline values: CDR1 SGHAT, CDR2 FQNNGV. Between the trimmed V and J ends, which lost 3 bases and 2 bases, there was a span of 5 bases. This CDR3 is 12 amino acids long.

This clonotype was picked up many times. V gene TRBV12-3 or TRBV12-4 combines with J gene TRBJ2-1, with 16 bases that match TRBD2. The CDR3 runs 19 residues. With 1 base clipped from V and 5 bases from J, the junction kept 8 bases outside the gene matches. The CDR3 DNA follows: TGTGCCAGCAGTTTAGGCGGGACTAGCGGGAGGGCCCTCGACAATGAGCAGTTCTTC. It encodes CASSLGGTSGRALDNEQFF.

This clonotype was detected a few times. V gene TRBV19 combines with J gene TRBJ2-7; weak D call: TRBD2 (6 bases). This CDR3 is built from 16 residues. Trimming removed 3 bases at V and 3 bases at J, with 18 bases between. Germline lookup yields CDR1 LNHDA and CDR2 SQIVND (reference sequence). In DNA, the CDR3 is TGTGCCAGTAGTATGTTGGGGGGAACGAGCCGCTACGAGCAGTACTTC. Its translation: CASSMLGGTSRYEQYF.

In this sample, this clonotype turned up a few times. V is TRBV5-1 and J is TRBJ1-1; 8 bases fit TRBD1. CDR1 and CDR2 (germline): SGHRS, YFSETQ. CDR3 length: 13 amino acids. The CDR3 protein is CVSGQGLNTEAFF. The CDR3 DNA is TGCGTCAGTGGACAGGGACTGAACACTGAAGCTTTCTTT.

In this sample, this clonotype turned up many times. V is TRBV6-1 and J is TRBJ1-4, with TRBD1 matching 7 bases. Losses at the gene ends were 5 bases for V and 6 bases for J; bases not matched to a gene: 6. This CDR3 contains 14 residues. Looked up from germline, CDR1 is MNHNS and CDR2 is SASEGT. The CDR3 spells CASSPTGDHEKLFF. In nucleotides, the CDR3 is TGTGCCAGCAGTCCTACAGGGGACCATGAAAAACTGTTTTTT.

At least ten counts were recorded for this clonotype. The rearrangement joins TRBV6-1 to TRBJ1-5; D is possibly TRBD1 (6 bases). Germline V gives CDR1 MNHNS, CDR2 SASEGT. CDR3 length: 13 amino acids. Trimming stripped 6 bases from V and 9 bases from J, with 15 bases between. Here the CDR3 reads CASSPVGGGPQHF. DNA for the CDR3: TGTGCCAGCAGCCCCGTTGGGGGCGGGCCCCAGCATTTT.

This clonotype came up many times. The V and J genes are TRBV20-1 and TRBJ1-6, with 7 bases matching TRBD1. Germline trimming cut 0 bases from V and 5 bases from J; bases unmatched to any gene: 19. The CDR3 runs 20 residues. Looked up from germline, CDR1 is DFQATT and CDR2 is SNEGSKA (reference sequence). CDR3: CSARDYPRRQGDNHNSPLHF. The CDR3, as DNA: TGCAGTGCTAGAGATTACCCCAGACGACAGGGAGATAACCATAATTCACCCCTCCACTTT.

Many counts were recorded for this clonotype. The chain couples TRBV5-1 to TRBJ2-3; D call uncertain. With 2 bases removed from V and 2 bases from J, the gap between germline ends came to 9 bases. The length of the CDR3 is 14 residues. CDR1 is SGHRS and CDR2 is YFSETQ in the germline V gene. CDR3 loop: CASSFRAITDTQYF. DNA for the CDR3: TGCGCCAGCAGCTTCAGAGCGATCACAGATACGCAGTATTTT.

This clonotype showed up many times. This rearrangement joins TRBV20-1 to TRBJ2-7; D may be TRBD1 (5 bases). The CDR3 is made up of 12 amino acids. CDR1 is DFQATT and CDR2 is SNEGSKA in the germline V gene (reference sequence). The V gene lost 8 bases and the J gene lost 0 bases, with 11 bases spanning the gap. The CDR3 DNA follows: TGCAGTACACAGGTTTCCTCCTACGAGCAGTACTTC. Amino acids: CSTQVSSYEQYF.

The chain combines TRBV3-1 with TRBJ2-1, with 10 bases aligning to TRBD2. The tail of the sequence fits TRBJ2-5 better, so the J call may be wrong. The germline V gene has CDR1 LGHDT and CDR2 YNNKEL (reference sequence). The CDR3 loop spans 15 amino acids. As DNA, the CDR3 is TGTGCCAGCAGCCAAGCTAGCGGGAGTCAAGAGACCCAGTACTTC. Encoded protein: CASSQASGSQETQYF.

This clonotype was observed many times. This chain uses TRBV20-1 with TRBJ2-7; 11 bases fit TRBD2. The V and J ends lost 1 base and 5 bases, in that order; junction bases with no gene match: 10. The length of the CDR3 is 16 residues. Germline V gene lookup returns CDR1 DFQATT and CDR2 SNEGSKA (reference sequence). CDR3 in amino acids: CSARVPSGRRSDEQYF. For the CDR3, the DNA is TGCAGTGCTAGAGTTCCTAGCGGGAGGCGAAGTGACGAGCAGTACTTC.

Many counts were recorded for this clonotype. J is TRBJ2-7 and V is TRBV3-1; possible D gene TRBD1, 6 bases. V lost 3 bases and J lost 3, with 12 bases in between. Germline CDR1 LGHDT, CDR2 YNNKEL (reference sequence). The CDR3 runs to 14 residues. In DNA form, the CDR3 reads TGTGCCAGCAGCCAGTGGGGGCGGATCTACGAGCAGTACTTC. This gives the protein CASSQWGRIYEQYF.

The sample holds many counts of this clonotype. The genes are TRBV5-1 and TRBJ2-1, with 8 bases lining up with TRBD2. The length of the CDR3 is 17 residues. CDR1 is SGHRS, CDR2 YFSETQ, per germline. The ends lost 5 bases at V and 5 bases at J; junction bases unmatched: 15. CDR3 residues: CASSSIPGTRFNNEQFF. The CDR3 DNA reads as TGCGCCAGCAGTTCTATCCCCGGGACTAGGTTTAACAATGAGCAGTTCTTC.